This T cell receptor (beta chain) was obtained from a study of T cells after yellow fever vaccination. There are a few counts of this clonotype. Germline CDR1 is MNHEY and CDR2 is SVGEGT. CDR3 size: 14 residues. Trimming shortened V by 2 bases and J by 5 bases, and 13 bases separated the two germline ends. TCRdb used MiXCR to reprocess the 5' RACE reads, holding one entry per CDR3 protein. The sample holds about 550,000 distinct CDR3 sequences; roughly a fifth are singletons and the top ten take roughly an eighth. This specimen consisted of PBMCs, obtained 15 days after the yellow fever booster vaccination. The source is a man aged 25-45 years who received the YFV17D yellow fever vaccine. V and J are TRBV6-2 or TRBV6-3 and TRBJ2-7; a weak D match, TRBD1 (5 bases). The DNA of the CDR3 is TGTGCCAGCAGTTACCAGGGTGTTTCAGACGAGCAGTACTTC. Translation: CASSYQGVSDEQYF.